This entry lists 17 T cell receptor beta chains sequenced from one sample in a study of beta chain features in type 1 diabetes. TCRB transcripts that were expressed got sequenced, as all of the isolated RNA had been reverse transcribed. Method: immunoSEQ multiplex PCR; TCRdb's copy keeps in-frame clones and lacks some. Of 400,000 to 600,000 clones in the sample, about 29% were seen once. Sequenced: naive CD4+ T cells from blood. Source of these receptors: a man between 18 and 29 years old in good health.

This chain links TRBV11-2 with TRBJ2-2, with TRBD1 matching over 8 bases. V was pared by 5 bases and J by 4 bases, with 3 bases of the junction left unmatched. The CDR3 totals 14 residues. Germline V gene data show CDR1 as SGHAT and CDR2 as FQNNGV. The CDR3 sequence: CASSTDRATGELFF. Written as DNA, the CDR3 is TGTGCCAGCAGCACGGACAGGGCCACCGGGGAGCTGTTTTTT.

There are a few counts of this clone. The chain has TRBV29-1 and TRBJ2-2; TRBD1 is a possible D gene (5 bases). V lost 4 bases and J lost 4, with 10 bases in between. This CDR3 spans 13 amino acids. Germline CDR1 and CDR2: SQVTM and ANQGSEA. CDR3 loop: CSVGGWGTGELFF. In DNA, the CDR3 is TGCAGCGTTGGGGGCTGGGGCACCGGGGAGCTGTTTTTT.

The V and J genes are TRBV25-1 and TRBJ2-7; no firm D call. With 8 bases removed from V and 3 bases from J, the gap between germline ends came to 14 bases. Germline CDR1 reads MGHDK; CDR2 reads SYGVNS. The CDR3 is made up of 13 amino acids. The CDR3 region has the DNA TGTGCCAGCTTCAGCGCGAATAACTACGAGCAGTACTTC. Translated: CASFSANNYEQYF.

V is TRBV5-1 and J is TRBJ2-6; D not resolved. V was trimmed by 2 bases and J by 0 bases, leaving 9 bases between them. The germline V gene has CDR1 SGHRS and CDR2 YFSETQ. The CDR3 totals 16 residues. The CDR3 coding sequence is TGCGCCAGCAGCTTAGATCCGAGCTCTGGGGCCAACGTCCTGACTTTC. Encoded protein: CASSLDPSSGANVLTF.

V and J are TRBV29-1 and TRBJ2-7; TRBD2 agrees at 7 bases. The V gene's germline CDR1 is SQVTM and CDR2 ANQGSEA. Trimming cost V 7 bases and J 1 base; bases outside gene matches: 4. CDR3 size: 12 residues. CDR3 nucleotide sequence: TGCAGCGGCAGCGGGGCTTCCTACGAGCAGTACTTC. It encodes CSGSGASYEQYF.

This clone came up a few times. The chain joins TRBV4-2 to TRBJ1-1; D unresolved. The CDR3 consists of 15 residues. V was clipped by 0 bases and J by 1 base, with 9 bases between them. In germline, CDR1 is LGHNA, CDR2 YNFKEQ. The CDR3 loop reads CASSQDSRQNTEAFF. The CDR3 coding sequence is TGTGCCAGCAGCCAAGATTCGAGGCAGAACACTGAAGCTTTCTTT.

There are a few counts of this clone. Within the sample, other DNA sequences also encode this same CDR3. The gene calls are TRBV5-1 and TRBJ2-5, with a possible D match to TRBD2 (6 bases). V gave up 2 bases and J gave up 1 base, with 9 bases separating them. Germline CDR1 reads SGHRS; CDR2 reads YFSETQ. The CDR3 is 14 amino acids. CDR3 region: CASSFSGVQETQYF. CDR3 nucleotide sequence: TGCGCCAGCAGCTTTTCGGGGGTCCAAGAGACCCAGTACTTC. Supplemented by reference TRBV5-1 and TRBJ2-5, the full variable domain reads KAGVTQTPRYLIKTRGQQVTLSCSPISGHRSVSWYQQTPGQGLQFLFEYFSETQRNKGNFPGRFSGRQFSNSRSEMNVSTLELGDSALYLCASSFSGVQETQYFGPGTRLLVL.

The J gene is TRBJ1-1, the V gene TRBV5-1; maybe TRBD1 (6 bases). The V end was cut by 4 bases, the J end by 1 base, with 11 bases between. Germline-derived CDR1 and CDR2 are SGHRS and YFSETQ. The CDR3 runs to 14 residues. The CDR3: CASSLQGTNTEAFF. CDR3 DNA sequence: TGCGCCAGCAGCCTACAGGGTACGAACACTGAAGCTTTCTTT.

Remarks on this clone: Within the sample, other DNA sequences also encode this same CDR3. The CDR3 loop is CSARGAEQYF. The CDR3 DNA sequence: TGCAGTGCTAGAGGCGCCGAGCAGTACTTC. The chain carries TRBV20-1 and TRBJ2-7; D unresolved. The CDR3 totals 10 residues. The V end was cut by 1 base, the J end by 6 bases, with 4 bases between. Germline loops: CDR1 DFQATT, CDR2 SNEGSKA (reference sequence).

This chain links TRBV4-1 with TRBJ2-7; weak D call: TRBD2 (6 bases). The CDR3 has 15 residues. Germline CDR1 reads MGHRA; CDR2 reads YSYEKL. Trimming stripped 1 base from V and 5 bases from J, with 15 bases between. CDR3 DNA: TGCGCCAGCAGCCAAGTGGGGTCGGGGGTGGACGAGCAGTACTTC. Amino acids: CASSQVGSGVDEQYF.

The V gene is TRBV7-6, the J gene TRBJ2-1; tentative D call: TRBD2 (6 bases). The CDR3 runs to 16 residues. V gave up 1 base and J gave up 0 bases, with 10 bases separating them. In germline, CDR1 is SGHVS, CDR2 FNYEAQ. The DNA for the CDR3 is TGTGCCAGCAGCTTAGAGGGCGGGACCTCCTACAATGAGCAGTTCTTC. Its translation is CASSLEGGTSYNEQFF.

In this sample, this clone turned up a few times. The same CDR3 can be traced to other DNA sequences in this sample. The chain uses TRBV30 and TRBJ2-7, with D hard to call. The CDR3 loop spans 13 amino acids. CDR1 and CDR2 from the germline V gene are GTSNPN and SVGIG (reference sequence). V was clipped by 3 bases and J by 0 bases, with 9 bases between them. The CDR3 coding sequence is TGTGCCTGGAGAGGCCGAAACTCCTACGAGCAGTACTTC. It yields the protein CAWRGRNSYEQYF. The full variable domain, in which reference TRBV30 and TRBJ2-7 provide the parts outside the CDR3, is SQTIHQWPATLVQPVGSPLSLECTVEGTSNPNLYWYRQAAGRGLQLLFYSVGIGQISSEVPQNLSASRPQDRQFILSSKKLLLSDSGFYLCAWRGRNSYEQYFGPGTRLTVT.

The chain recombines TRBV30 with TRBJ2-1; D is undetermined. V lost 2 bases, J lost 8 bases, and 7 bases lay in between. This CDR3 spans 11 amino acids. Germline CDR1 reads GTSNPN; CDR2 reads SVGIG (reference sequence). The CDR3 here is CAWSNLHEQFF. In DNA form, the CDR3 reads TGTGCCTGGAGTAACCTCCATGAGCAGTTCTTC.

This clone turned up a few times. The gene calls are TRBV7-2 and TRBJ1-4; D not certain. This CDR3 has 15 residues. The V and J ends lost 5 bases and 5 bases respectively, with 15 bases between them. The germline CDR1 and CDR2 sequences are SGHTA and FQGNSA. The CDR3 loop reads CASSPRRGGNEKLFF. The CDR3 DNA sequence: TGTGCCAGCAGCCCAAGACGGGGAGGGAATGAAAAACTGTTTTTT. Using reference TRBV7-2 and TRBJ1-4 for the parts outside the CDR3, the full variable domain is GAGVSQSPSNKVTEKGKDVELRCDPISGHTALYWYRQSLGQGLEFLIYFQGNSAPDKSGLPSDRFSAERTGGSVSTLTIQRTQQEDSAVYLCASSPRRGGNEKLFFGSGTQLSVL.

In its sample, this clone was seen a few times. This chain links TRBV5-4 with TRBJ2-1; TRBD2 matches 10 bases. This CDR3 contains 15 residues. Germline values: CDR1 SGHNT, CDR2 YYREEE (reference sequence). J gave up 1 base and V 4 bases, and 2 bases lay outside the gene matches. CDR3 DNA sequence: TGTGCCAGCAGCGTTAGCGGGAGGTCCTACAATGAGCAGTTCTTC. Encoded protein: CASSVSGRSYNEQFF.

The CDR3 region has the DNA TGCAGCGTCGGGGAACAGGGCACTGAAGCTTTCTTT. Encoded protein: CSVGEQGTEAFF. The chain employs TRBV29-1 and TRBJ1-1, with TRBD1 as a possible D gene (6 bases). V gave up 6 bases and J gave up 4 bases, with 12 bases separating them. Germline V gives CDR1 SQVTM, CDR2 ANQGSEA. The CDR3 consists of 12 residues. The variable domain in full, with the rest retrieved from reference TRBV29-1 and TRBJ1-1, is SAVISQKPSRDICQRGTSLTIQCQVDSQVTMMFWYRQQPGQSLTLIATANQGSEATYESGFVIDKFPISRPNLTFSTLTVSNMSPEDSSIYLCSVGEQGTEAFFGQGTRLTVV.

This clone was seen a handful of times. The CDR3 DNA reads as TGTGCCAGCAGCGCCCCAGGACAGGGCTACGAGCAGTACTTC. Translation: CASSAPGQGYEQYF. The chain uses TRBV7-9 and TRBJ2-7, with TRBD1 matching over 8 bases. Trimming took 5 bases from V and 3 from J; bases not matched to a gene: 6. The germline CDR1 and CDR2 sequences are SEHNR and FQNEAQ (reference sequence). The CDR3 runs to 14 residues.